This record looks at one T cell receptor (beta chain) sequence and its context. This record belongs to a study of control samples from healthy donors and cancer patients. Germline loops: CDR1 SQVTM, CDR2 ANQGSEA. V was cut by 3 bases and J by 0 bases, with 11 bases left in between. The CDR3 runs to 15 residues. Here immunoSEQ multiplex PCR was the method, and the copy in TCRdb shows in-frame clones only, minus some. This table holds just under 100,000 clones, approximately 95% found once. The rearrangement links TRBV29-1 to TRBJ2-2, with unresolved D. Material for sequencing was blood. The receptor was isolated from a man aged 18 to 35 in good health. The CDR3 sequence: CSVDIGAANTGELFF. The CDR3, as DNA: TGCAGCGTTGATATTGGCGCAGCGAACACCGGGGAGCTGTTTTTT.